The T cell receptor beta chain described here comes from a study of CD8+CD57+ T cells in acquired aplastic anemia. Broader study findings: Researchers reported that CD8+ Simpson's diversity was not significantly different in patients versus controls.

This CDR3 is built from 14 residues. V dropped 4 bases and J dropped 7 bases, with 16 bases sitting between them. CDR1 MGHRA and CDR2 YSYEKL come from the germline V gene. Before being chosen for sequencing, patients had shown CD8+CD57+ cell expansion by flow cytometry. Patients had undergone no therapy by the time their blood was sampled. The sample holds many counts of this clonotype. Its antigen remains unidentified. Investigators profiled TCR beta VDJ and CDR3 from genomic DNA template. TCRdb independently ran MiXCR on the reads; one entry per CDR3 protein. Of approximately 470,000 distinct CDR3 sequences listed, about a third are singletons.

The source of this sequence is a human donor with aplastic anemia. This sequence joins TRBV4-1 and TRBJ1-2; D is uncertain. What was sequenced was sorted CD4+, CD8+, or CD8+CD57+ T cells (not recorded which) from PBMCs. CDR3 bases: TGCGCCAGCAGCCTAACCACCATTACGGGTGGCTACACCTTC. It specifies CASSLTTITGGYTF.